Each of the 32 T cell receptor beta chains below was sequenced from the same sample in a study of regulatory T cells in long-lasting Graves disease. Library construction for TCR beta used iRepertoire HTBI primers and Arm-PCR of CDR3 regions. TCRdb called the multiplex PCR reads again in MiXCR, with one record for every CDR3 protein. The sample records 400,000 to 550,000 distinct CDR3 sequences, roughly 15% being singletons. As for time point: newly diagnosed GD, antithyroid drugs for less than 3 months. The authors made the TCR library using RNA they extracted from PBMCs. These data also formed part of another study, on T cells in Graves' hyperthyroidism and ophthalmopathy.

Sequences were derived from peripheral blood mononuclear cells (PBMCs), sampled at new diagnosis, from a patient treated with antithyroid drugs. The source is a woman under 30 with Graves disease.

The chain couples TRBV18 to TRBJ1-1; D gene ambiguous. Trimming stripped 1 base from V and 0 bases from J, with 9 bases between. This CDR3 region has 15 residues. CDR1 and CDR2 from the germline V gene are KGHSH and LQKENI. In DNA form, the CDR3 reads TGTGCCAGCTCACCACGAGGCAACATGAACACTGAAGCTTTCTTT. Its protein is CASSPRGNMNTEAFF.

This clonotype appeared a few times. The J gene is TRBJ2-7, the V gene TRBV7-3; D remains unclear. V was trimmed by 4 bases and J by 0 bases, leaving 13 bases between them. Germline values: CDR1 SGHTA, CDR2 FQGTGA. This CDR3 spans 15 amino acids. The CDR3 nucleotides are TGTGCCAGCAGCTCAGACTCGTTCGTCTCCTACGAGCAGTACTTC. This sequence encodes CASSSDSFVSYEQYF.

The chain is built from TRBV5-1 and TRBJ2-2, with 8 bases fitting TRBD2. The trim removed 5 bases at V and 4 bases at J, leaving 4 bases unmatched. CDR3 length equals 14 residues. Per the germline V gene, CDR1 is SGHRS and CDR2 is YFSETQ. CDR3 protein: CASRPGGGTGELFF. In nucleotides, the CDR3 is TGCGCCAGCAGGCCCGGGGGGGGCACCGGGGAGCTGTTTTTT.

This clonotype was observed many times. The rearrangement links TRBV6-5 to TRBJ2-2, with TRBD2 as a possible D gene (6 bases). The length of the CDR3 is 15 residues. The V end lost 1 base, the J end lost 7 bases, and 13 bases lay between the germline ends. Germline V lookup: CDR1 MNHEY, CDR2 SVGAGI. The CDR3 sequence: CASSYLREEGGELFF. In nucleotides, the CDR3 is TGTGCCAGCAGTTACTTGCGGGAAGAAGGCGGGGAGCTGTTTTTT.

This clonotype appeared many times. The gene calls are TRBV7-8 and TRBJ2-7; unclear D gene. V shed 2 bases and J shed 2 bases, with 13 bases lying between them. CDR3 size: 15 residues. Germline CDR1 reads SGHVS; CDR2 reads FQNEAQ. CDR3 residues: CASSLNIMGTYEQYF. CDR3 DNA: TGTGCCAGCAGCTTAAACATCATGGGTACCTACGAGCAGTACTTC.

This clonotype was picked up many times. This chain joins TRBV20-1 and TRBJ2-7; 8 bases line up with TRBD1. CDR1 is DFQATT and CDR2 is SNEGSKA in the germline V gene (reference sequence). The CDR3 is 14 residues long. The junction had 13 bases not matched to a gene; V was cut back by 7 bases and J by 5 bases. This CDR3 is CSVGSETGVDEQYF. Here the CDR3 DNA reads TGCAGTGTTGGTTCCGAGACAGGGGTTGACGAGCAGTACTTC.

This clonotype was counted many times. The rearrangement links TRBV6-2 or TRBV6-3 to TRBJ1-1, with TRBD1 matching over 8 bases. The CDR3 consists of 16 residues. Germline lookup yields CDR1 MNHEY and CDR2 SVGEGT. The V segment lost 2 bases and the J segment 1 base; nucleotides outside the gene matches: 6. The CDR3 sequence is CASSYVGTGPNTEAFF. Written as DNA, the CDR3 is TGTGCCAGCAGTTACGTCGGGACAGGCCCGAACACTGAAGCTTTCTTT.

This clonotype has a count of ten or more. CDR3 sequence: CASGKGRAGTEQFF. The CDR3 nucleotides read TGTGCCAGCGGGAAAGGGAGGGCCGGTACTGAGCAGTTCTTC. The rearrangement uses TRBV12-3 or TRBV12-4 and TRBJ2-1, with 7 bases identical to TRBD2. The CDR3 sequence is 14 residues long. Trimming cost V 8 bases and J 9 bases; bases outside gene matches: 13.

This clonotype has only a few counts. V usage is TRBV27 and J usage is TRBJ1-1; weak D call: TRBD1 (5 bases). The germline V and J ends were trimmed by 3 bases and 0 bases, with 8 bases remaining between them. CDR3 size: 14 residues. Germline lookup yields CDR1 MNHEY and CDR2 SMNVEV (reference sequence). CDR3 protein: CASSLRGVNTEAFF. The DNA of the CDR3 is TGTGCCAGCAGTTTGCGGGGGGTGAACACTGAAGCTTTCTTT.

This clonotype was seen at least ten times. This chain connects TRBV27 to TRBJ1-5; D not certain. Trimming shortened V by 10 bases and J by 3 bases, and 25 bases separated the two germline ends. Germline CDR1 reads MNHEY; CDR2 reads SMNVEV (reference sequence). The CDR3 spans 17 residues. The CDR3 sequence: CANRLNNAEKYNQPQHF. The CDR3 DNA is TGTGCCAACAGACTCAATAACGCGGAAAAGTACAATCAGCCCCAGCATTTT.

Comment on this clonotype: A much larger clone sits a single nucleotide away, making a read error possible. The chain combines TRBV3-1 with TRBJ1-1; weak D call: TRBD1 (6 bases). CDR1 and CDR2 from the germline V gene are LGHDT and YNNKEL (reference sequence). The CDR3 is 14 amino acids. The CDR3 DNA is TGTGCCAGCTGCCAAGGACAGAAGGGCACTGAAGCTTTCTTT. Its translation: CASCQGQKGTEAFF.

CDR3 coding DNA: TGTGCCAGCAGTGAAGGAGAGGGACTCTTCACCGGGGAGCTGTTTTTT. This codes for CASSEGEGLFTGELFF. The V call is TRBV2, the J call TRBJ2-2; a possible D gene is TRBD2 (6 bases). This CDR3 contains 16 residues. Trimming removed 1 base from V and 4 bases from J, with 13 bases in between. Germline V gives CDR1 SNHLY, CDR2 FYNNEI.

This clonotype has a count of ten or more. The chain is built from TRBV28 and TRBJ2-6; possible D gene TRBD1, 5 bases. The CDR3 loop spans 15 amino acids. Trimming stripped 5 bases from V and 4 bases from J, with 12 bases between. CDR1 MDHEN and CDR2 SYDVKM come from the germline V gene. CDR3 in amino acids: CASSQTGVGANVLTF. In DNA, the CDR3 is TGTGCCAGCAGTCAAACAGGTGTCGGGGCCAACGTCCTGACTTTC. Together with reference TRBV28 and TRBJ2-6, the CDR3 gives the full variable domain: DVKVTQSSRYLVKRTGEKVFLECVQDMDHENMFWYRQDPGLGLRLIYFSYDVKMKEKGDIPEGYSVSREKKERFSLILESASTNQTSMYLCASSQTGVGANVLTFGAGSRLTVL.

This clonotype was detected ten times or more. This chain links TRBV6-2 or TRBV6-3 with TRBJ2-1, with D hard to call. V was pared by 3 bases and J by 9 bases, with 12 bases between. From germline, CDR1 is MNHEY and CDR2 SVGEGT. The CDR3 loop spans 13 amino acids. CDR3 sequence: CASSYYVGGEQFF. The CDR3 DNA follows: TGTGCCAGCAGTTATTACGTGGGTGGTGAGCAGTTCTTC.

V usage is TRBV19 and J usage is TRBJ2-7; 8 bases agree with TRBD1. Germline V gene data show CDR1 as LNHDA and CDR2 as SQIVND (reference sequence). The CDR3 spans 15 residues. V shed 4 bases and J 1 base; nucleotides not matched to a gene: 6. The CDR3 sequence is CASSRGTGLSYEQYF. In DNA, the CDR3 is TGTGCCAGTAGTAGAGGGACAGGTCTTTCCTACGAGCAGTACTTC.

The table lists this clonotype with many counts. The chain uses TRBV12-3 or TRBV12-4 and TRBJ2-2; D may match TRBD1 or TRBD2 (5 bases each). The CDR3 has 17 amino acids. V was trimmed by 3 bases and J by 0 bases, leaving 14 bases between them. The CDR3 protein is CASSFSGTRSNTGELFF. The DNA of the CDR3 is TGTGCCAGCAGTTTCTCAGGGACCCGCTCGAACACCGGGGAGCTGTTTTTT.

This rearrangement joins TRBV7-9 to TRBJ1-1; tentative D call: TRBD1 (6 bases). CDR1 and CDR2 (germline): SEHNR, FQNEAQ (reference sequence). CDR3 length: 14 residues. V was trimmed by 5 bases and J by 2 bases, leaving 12 bases between them. Here the CDR3 DNA reads TGTGCCAGCAGCGCACAGGGTAGAAACACTGAAGCTTTCTTT. Translating it yields CASSAQGRNTEAFF.

This clonotype came up many times. The CDR3 spells CSASPLSGRSDTQYF. Written as DNA, the CDR3 is TGCAGTGCTAGCCCCTTGAGCGGGAGGTCAGATACGCAGTATTTT. The chain joins TRBV20-1 to TRBJ2-3; 9 bases are a match to TRBD2. Germline assignment: CDR1 DFQATT and CDR2 SNEGSKA (reference sequence). The CDR3 is 15 residues long. The V segment lost 3 bases and the J segment 4 bases; nucleotides outside the gene matches: 8.

The sample holds many counts of this clonotype. The chain links TRBV24-1 to TRBJ2-2; 7 bases map to TRBD1. The CDR3 is 16 amino acids. V was clipped by 3 bases and J by 0 bases; unmatched bases: 3. Germline V gives CDR1 KGHDR, CDR2 SFDVKD. CDR3 amino acids: CATSDRDSPNTGELFF. The CDR3 bases are TGTGCCACCAGTGATCGGGACAGCCCGAACACCGGGGAGCTGTTTTTT.

Many counts were recorded for this clonotype. V is TRBV7-2 and J is TRBJ2-5, with unresolved D. The CDR3 contains 14 residues. Germline CDR1 and CDR2: SGHTA and FQGNSA. V lost 1 base and J 5 bases, leaving 11 bases between the germline ends. The DNA of the CDR3 is TGTGCCAGCAGCTTAGGCCTCCCGGTGGAGACCCAGTACTTC. It yields the protein CASSLGLPVETQYF.

To note about this clonotype: A far larger clone lies a single base away; this is likely a read error. The V gene is TRBV12-3 or TRBV12-4, the J gene TRBJ2-1; D is unclear. V was clipped by 3 bases and J by 10 bases, with 19 bases between them. The CDR3 totals 15 residues. The CDR3 spells CASSFGPDDSNEQFF. CDR3 nucleotide sequence: TGTGCCAGCAGTTTCGGCCCAGACGACTCCAACGAGCAGTTCTTC.

This clonotype has ten or more counts. The J gene is TRBJ2-5, the V gene TRBV9, with D possibly being TRBD1 or TRBD2 (5 bases each). V lost 0 bases, J lost 2 bases, and 14 bases lay in between. The CDR3 is 16 amino acids. Per germline, CDR1 SGDLS and CDR2 YYNGEE. The DNA for the CDR3 is TGTGCCAGCAGCGTAGACCCCGGGACGCTTCAAGAGACCCAGTACTTC. This translates into CASSVDPGTLQETQYF.

There are many counts of this clonotype. This chain connects TRBV7-8 to TRBJ1-2; D is perhaps TRBD1 (5 bases). V lost 5 bases and J lost 5, with 9 bases in between. Looked up from germline, CDR1 is SGHVS and CDR2 is FQNEAQ. This CDR3 is 12 amino acids long. CDR3 bases: TGTGCCAGCAGCCCGGGACTGTATGGCTACACCTTC. Translated, it gives CASSPGLYGYTF.

The V and J genes are TRBV3-1 and TRBJ2-6; the D gene is possibly TRBD1 (5 bases). The CDR3 loop spans 16 amino acids. Trimming removed 4 bases from V and 3 bases from J, with 13 bases in between. Germline CDR1 LGHDT, CDR2 YNNKEL (reference sequence). The CDR3 DNA sequence: TGTGCCAGCAGCCCTGGTTCAGGGTTTGGGGCCAACGTCCTGACTTTC. Translated, it gives CASSPGSGFGANVLTF. The whole variable domain, remainder taken from reference TRBV3-1 and TRBJ2-6, is DTAVSQTPKYLVTQMGNDKSIKCEQNLGHDTMYWYKQDSKKFLKIMFSYNNKELIINETVPNRFSPKSPDKAHLNLHINSLELGDSAVYFCASSPGSGFGANVLTFGAGSRLTVL.

This clonotype was detected many times. The chain links TRBV28 to TRBJ1-5; D may be TRBD1 (6 bases). Trimming took off 2 bases at V and 0 bases at J, with 14 bases between the two ends. This CDR3 has 17 amino acids. CDR1 and CDR2 from the germline V gene are MDHEN and SYDVKM. The CDR3 DNA sequence: TGTGCCAGCAGTTTACCTACAGGGTTGAATAGCAATCAGCCCCAGCATTTT. This translates into CASSLPTGLNSNQPQHF. The full variable domain, with the rest looked up from reference TRBV28 and TRBJ1-5, is DVKVTQSSRYLVKRTGEKVFLECVQDMDHENMFWYRQDPGLGLRLIYFSYDVKMKEKGDIPEGYSVSREKKERFSLILESASTNQTSMYLCASSLPTGLNSNQPQHFGDGTRLSIL.

This clonotype was seen only a few times. The CDR3 nucleotides read TGCGCCAGCAGCTTACGCCCTAGCGAGACTTACAATGAGCAGTTCTTC. The encoded protein is CASSLRPSETYNEQFF. The gene calls are TRBV5-1 and TRBJ2-1, with D possibly matching TRBD2 (6 bases). Germline V gives CDR1 SGHRS, CDR2 YFSETQ. V was trimmed by 2 bases and J by 4 bases, leaving 16 bases between them. This CDR3 is 16 amino acids long.

The V gene is TRBV7-9, the J gene TRBJ2-2, with no clear D. V dropped 1 base and J dropped 7 bases, with 10 bases sitting between them. This CDR3 region has 14 residues. The germline gives CDR1 SEHNR, CDR2 FQNEAQ (reference sequence). In DNA form, the CDR3 reads TGTGCCAGCAGCTTAGGGGCGGACCGCGGGGAGCTGTTTTTT. Amino acids: CASSLGADRGELFF.

This clonotype showed up just a few times. Since no conserved phenylalanine or tryptophan closes the CDR3, a read error is the likely cause. This chain uses TRBV3-1 with TRBJ2-3; D remains unclear. The CDR3 is 16 amino acids. Germline V gene lookup returns CDR1 LGHDT and CDR2 YNNKEL (reference sequence). DNA of the CDR3: TGTGCCAGCAGCCAAGTGTTAGCTAAGCGCACAGATAGGCAGTATGTT. Its protein product is CASSQVLAKRTDRQYV.

At least ten counts were recorded for this clonotype. This chain's CDR3 is CASSHTSGTDTQYF. CDR3 nucleotide sequence: TGTGCCAGCAGCCACACTAGCGGCACAGATACGCAGTATTTT. The rearrangement links TRBV3-1 to TRBJ2-3, with 7 bases that match TRBD2. Looked up from germline, CDR1 is LGHDT and CDR2 is YNNKEL (reference sequence). J was trimmed by 1 base and V by 3 bases; bases with no gene match: 1. The CDR3 is 14 residues long.

V usage is TRBV15 and J usage is TRBJ2-1, with D possibly being TRBD1 (6 bases). CDR1 and CDR2 (germline): LNHNV, YYDKDF (reference sequence). V was clipped by 8 bases and J by 5 bases, with 13 bases between them. This CDR3 is built from 13 residues. CDR3 DNA sequence: TGTGCCACCGGTCCCGGGACACACAATGAGCAGTTCTTC. This encodes CATGPGTHNEQFF.

This clonotype was recorded a few times. The chain links TRBV3-1 to TRBJ2-3, with 14 positions matching TRBD2. The CDR3 contains 18 residues. The germline gives CDR1 LGHDT, CDR2 YNNKEL (reference sequence). Germline trimming cut 0 bases from V and 3 bases from J; bases unmatched to any gene: 5. CDR3 sequence: CASSQEGGLAGVTDTQYF. CDR3 coding DNA: TGTGCCAGCAGCCAAGAAGGGGGACTAGCGGGAGTAACAGATACGCAGTATTTT.

This clonotype was seen only once. The J gene is TRBJ1-2, the V gene TRBV3-1; D unresolved. Germline V lookup: CDR1 LGHDT, CDR2 YNNKEL (reference sequence). The CDR3 loop spans 15 amino acids. V lost 1 base and J 8 bases, leaving 17 bases between the germline ends. The CDR3 DNA is TGTGCCAGCAGCCAAGTTGACGAGGTCGGAGAGGGCTACACCTTC. Translation: CASSQVDEVGEGYTF. Together with reference TRBV3-1 and TRBJ1-2, the CDR3 gives the full variable domain: DTAVSQTPKYLVTQMGNDKSIKCEQNLGHDTMYWYKQDSKKFLKIMFSYNNKELIINETVPNRFSPKSPDKAHLNLHINSLELGDSAVYFCASSQVDEVGEGYTFGSGTRLTVV.